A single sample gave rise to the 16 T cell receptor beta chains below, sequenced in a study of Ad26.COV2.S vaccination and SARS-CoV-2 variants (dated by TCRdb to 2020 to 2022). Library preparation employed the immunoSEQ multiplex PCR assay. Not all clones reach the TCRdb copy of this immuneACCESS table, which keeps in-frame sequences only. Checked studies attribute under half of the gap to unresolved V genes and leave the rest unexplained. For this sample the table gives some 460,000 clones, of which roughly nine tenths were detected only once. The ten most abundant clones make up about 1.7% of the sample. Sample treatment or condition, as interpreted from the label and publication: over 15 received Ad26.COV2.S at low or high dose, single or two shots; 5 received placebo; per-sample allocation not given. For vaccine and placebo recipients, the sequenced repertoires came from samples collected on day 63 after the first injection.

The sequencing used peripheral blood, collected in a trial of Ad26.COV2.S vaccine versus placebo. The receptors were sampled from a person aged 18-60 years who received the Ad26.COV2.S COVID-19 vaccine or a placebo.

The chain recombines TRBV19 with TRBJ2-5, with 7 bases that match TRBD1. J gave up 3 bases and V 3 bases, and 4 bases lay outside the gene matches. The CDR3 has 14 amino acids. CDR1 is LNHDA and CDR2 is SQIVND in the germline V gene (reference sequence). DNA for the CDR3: TGTGCCAGTAGTATTATAGGACAGGAAGAGACCCAGTACTTC. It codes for CASSIIGQEETQYF.

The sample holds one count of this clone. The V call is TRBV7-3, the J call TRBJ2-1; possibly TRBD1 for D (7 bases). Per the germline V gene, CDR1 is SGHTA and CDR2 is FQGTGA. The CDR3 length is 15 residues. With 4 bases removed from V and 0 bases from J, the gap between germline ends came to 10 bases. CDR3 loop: CASSSGGSSYNEQFF. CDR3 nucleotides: TGTGCCAGCAGCTCAGGGGGGTCCTCCTACAATGAGCAGTTCTTC.

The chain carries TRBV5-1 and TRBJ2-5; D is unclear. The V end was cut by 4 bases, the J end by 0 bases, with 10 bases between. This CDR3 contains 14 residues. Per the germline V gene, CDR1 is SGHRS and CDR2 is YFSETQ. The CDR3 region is CASSPKLYQETQYF. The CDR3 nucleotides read TGCGCCAGCAGCCCAAAGCTGTACCAAGAGACCCAGTACTTC. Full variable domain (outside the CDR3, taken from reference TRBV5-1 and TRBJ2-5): KAGVTQTPRYLIKTRGQQVTLSCSPISGHRSVSWYQQTPGQGLQFLFEYFSETQRNKGNFPGRFSGRQFSNSRSEMNVSTLELGDSALYLCASSPKLYQETQYFGPGTRLLVL.

CDR3 region: CASSPGSFREQYF. DNA for the CDR3: TGTGCCAGCAGCCCAGGGAGTTTTCGCGAGCAGTACTTC. The chain employs TRBV9 and TRBJ2-7; D assignment may be TRBD1 or TRBD2 (5 bases each). Germline CDR1 and CDR2: SGDLS and YYNGEE. This CDR3 is 13 amino acids long. The V end was cut by 4 bases, the J end by 6 bases, with 14 bases between.

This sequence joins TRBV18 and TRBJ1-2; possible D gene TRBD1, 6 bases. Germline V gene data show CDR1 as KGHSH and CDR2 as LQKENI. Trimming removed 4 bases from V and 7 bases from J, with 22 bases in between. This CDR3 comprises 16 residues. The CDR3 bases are TGTGCCAGCTCACTCCGATCGGAGGGGGGATTTTCTGGCTACACCTTC. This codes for CASSLRSEGGFSGYTF.

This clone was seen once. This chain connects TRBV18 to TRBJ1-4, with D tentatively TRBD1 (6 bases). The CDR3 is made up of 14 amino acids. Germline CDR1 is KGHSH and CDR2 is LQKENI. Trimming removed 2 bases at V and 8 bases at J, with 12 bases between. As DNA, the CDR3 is TGTGCCAGCTCACCAGGGAACAGGGCAGAAAAACTGTTTTTT. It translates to CASSPGNRAEKLFF.

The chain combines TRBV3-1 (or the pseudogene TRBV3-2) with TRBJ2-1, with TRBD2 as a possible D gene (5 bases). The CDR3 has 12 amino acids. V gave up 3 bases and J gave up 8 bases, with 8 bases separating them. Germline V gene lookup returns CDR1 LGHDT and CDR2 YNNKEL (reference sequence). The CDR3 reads CASSQRDDEQFF. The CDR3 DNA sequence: TGTGCCAGCAGCCAGAGGGATGATGAGCAGTTCTTC.

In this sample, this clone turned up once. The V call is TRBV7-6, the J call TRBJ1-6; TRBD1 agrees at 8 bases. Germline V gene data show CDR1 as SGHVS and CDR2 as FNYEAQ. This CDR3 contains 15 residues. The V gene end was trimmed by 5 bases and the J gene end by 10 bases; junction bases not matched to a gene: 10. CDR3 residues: CASSPRTGRDSPLHF. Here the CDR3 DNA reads TGTGCCAGCAGCCCCCGGACAGGGAGGGACTCACCCCTCCACTTT.

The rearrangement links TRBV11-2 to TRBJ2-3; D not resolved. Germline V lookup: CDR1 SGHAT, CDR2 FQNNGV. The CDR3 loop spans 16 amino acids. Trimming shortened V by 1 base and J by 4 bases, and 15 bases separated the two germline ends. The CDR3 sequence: CASSLGGYWVADTQYF. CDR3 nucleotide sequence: TGTGCCAGCAGCTTAGGAGGATATTGGGTCGCAGATACGCAGTATTTT.

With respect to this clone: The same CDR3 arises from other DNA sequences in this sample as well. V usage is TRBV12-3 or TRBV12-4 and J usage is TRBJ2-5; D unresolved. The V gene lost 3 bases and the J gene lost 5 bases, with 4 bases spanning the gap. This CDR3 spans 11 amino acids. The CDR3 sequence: CASSFSETQYF. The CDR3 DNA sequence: TGTGCCAGCAGTTTCAGCGAGACCCAGTACTTC.

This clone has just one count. The CDR3 coding sequence is TGTGCCAGCAAAGGGATCAATTACGAGCAGTACTTC. This encodes CASKGINYEQYF. The V and J genes are TRBV6-5 and TRBJ2-7; no clear D. This CDR3 comprises 12 residues. V was pared by 7 bases and J by 4 bases, with 11 bases between. Germline V gene data show CDR1 as MNHEY and CDR2 as SVGAGI.

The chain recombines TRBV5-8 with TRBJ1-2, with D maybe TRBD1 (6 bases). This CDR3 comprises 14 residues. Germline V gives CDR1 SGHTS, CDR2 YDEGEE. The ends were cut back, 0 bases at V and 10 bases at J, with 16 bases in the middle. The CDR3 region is CASSLVRQGWVYTF. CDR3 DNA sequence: TGTGCCAGCAGCTTGGTTCGTCAGGGGTGGGTCTACACCTTC.

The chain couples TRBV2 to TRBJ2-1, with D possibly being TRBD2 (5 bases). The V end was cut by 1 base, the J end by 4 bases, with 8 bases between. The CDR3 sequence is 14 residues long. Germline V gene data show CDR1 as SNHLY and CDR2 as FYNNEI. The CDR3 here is CASSEERIYNEQFF. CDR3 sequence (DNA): TGTGCCAGCAGTGAAGAGCGGATTTACAATGAGCAGTTCTTC.

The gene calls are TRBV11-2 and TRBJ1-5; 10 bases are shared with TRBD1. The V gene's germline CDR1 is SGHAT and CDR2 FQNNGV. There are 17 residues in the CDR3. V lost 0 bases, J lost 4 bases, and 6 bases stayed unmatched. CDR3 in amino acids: CASSLDPGTGVNQPQHF. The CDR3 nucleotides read TGTGCCAGCAGCTTAGATCCGGGGACAGGGGTTAATCAGCCCCAGCATTTT.

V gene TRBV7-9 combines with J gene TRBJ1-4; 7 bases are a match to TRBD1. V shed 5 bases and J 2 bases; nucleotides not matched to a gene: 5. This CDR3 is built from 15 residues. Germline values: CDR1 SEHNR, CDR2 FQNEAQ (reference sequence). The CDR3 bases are TGTGCCAGCAGCGAGTACAGGGGCACTAATGAAAAACTGTTTTTT. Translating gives CASSEYRGTNEKLFF.

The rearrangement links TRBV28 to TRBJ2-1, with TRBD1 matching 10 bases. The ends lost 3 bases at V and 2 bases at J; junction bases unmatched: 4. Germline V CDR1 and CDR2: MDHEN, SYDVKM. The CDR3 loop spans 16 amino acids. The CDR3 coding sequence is TGTGCCAGCAGTTTGGGGGGACAGGGGACCTACAATGAGCAGTTCTTC. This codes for CASSLGGQGTYNEQFF. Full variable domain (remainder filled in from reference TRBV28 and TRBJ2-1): DVKVTQSSRYLVKRTGEKVFLECVQDMDHENMFWYRQDPGLGLRLIYFSYDVKMKEKGDIPEGYSVSREKKERFSLILESASTNQTSMYLCASSLGGQGTYNEQFFGPGTRLTVL.